This T cell receptor beta chain appears in the sequencing data of a study of CD8 T cells in Susac syndrome. The CDR3 contains 14 residues. CDR1 SGDLS and CDR2 YYNGEE come from the germline V gene. V was pared by 0 bases and J by 0 bases, with 6 bases between. General study points: That the number of individuals in its TCR sequencing and HLA analysis was relatively small was acknowledged by the study.

With respect to this clonotype: Its cognate antigen is unknown.

Roughly 0.45 to 1 ug RNA was reverse transcribed with random hexamers. TCR beta CDR3 was amplified by immunoSEQ covering 54 Vbeta and 13 Jbeta. MiXCR, applied by TCRdb to the immunoSEQ multiplex PCR reads, yields one record per CDR3 protein. The repertoire holds 150,000 to 200,000 distinct CDR3 sequences, with more than 90% as singletons. The chain joins TRBV9 to TRBJ1-1; no clear D gene. The sequence came from a human donor in good health. Source material: CD4+ T cells from PBMCs. Here the CDR3 reads CASSVAPVNTEAFF. The CDR3 nucleotides read TGTGCCAGCAGCGTAGCTCCGGTGAACACTGAAGCTTTCTTT.